This T cell receptor (beta chain) was retrieved from a study of blood T cell repertoires in COVID-19. As for the study in general: The study drew acute and convalescent COVID-19 samples from the United States, Italy and Spain.

Participants reported their clinical history, and cohort assignment relied on those reports. A COVID-19 case had been met by exposed participants during the 2 weeks before study entry. The method was immunoSEQ multiplex PCR; TCRdb's version includes in-frame clones alone and lacks a portion of them. This sample has about 370,000 clones, with about nine tenths found just once. Germline CDR1 reads LNHDA; CDR2 reads SQIVND (reference sequence). The CDR3 covers 14 residues. Trimming cost V 3 bases and J 4 bases; bases outside gene matches: 2. Input material: PBMCs or T cells enriched from blood (not recorded which). The rearrangement uses TRBV19 and TRBJ2-1; 8 positions match TRBD1. This TCR came from a woman in her thirties or forties who had been exposed to COVID-19. CDR3 sequence reads: CASSMDRAYNEQFF. The CDR3, as DNA: TGTGCCAGTAGTATGGACAGGGCATACAATGAGCAGTTCTTC. The full variable domain, its missing parts supplied by reference TRBV19 and TRBJ2-1, is DGGITQSPKYLFRKEGQNVTLSCEQNLNHDAMYWYRQDPGQGLRLIYYSQIVNDFQKGDIAEGYSVSREKKESFPLTVTSAQKNPTAFYLCASSMDRAYNEQFFGPGTRLTVL.